One sample yielded the 20 T cell receptor beta chains listed below, sequenced in a study of T-cell reconstitution after alpha-beta-depleted transplantation in children. During its preparation, the TCRbeta library received unique molecular identifiers. TCRdb processed the PCR reads anew with MiXCR; each CDR3 protein has one entry. The sample lists 300,000 to 400,000 distinct CDR3 sequences, around 25% seen once, with roughly 9.8% in the top ten. Sample: PBMCs, mostly from graft donor cells, taken 180 days after TCRalphabeta/CD19-depleted stem cell transplant. All receptors derive from a male patient between 10 and 17 years old who had a stem cell transplant for acute lymphoblastic leukemia, so the T cells may come from the graft donor.

In its sample, this clonotype was seen a few times. This rearrangement joins TRBV7-2 to TRBJ1-1; D ambiguous. This CDR3 has 12 residues. The V gene lost 6 bases and the J gene lost 7 bases, with 12 bases spanning the gap. Germline loops: CDR1 SGHTA, CDR2 FQGNSA. CDR3 region: CASSKTRFEAFF. The CDR3 DNA reads as TGTGCCAGCAGTAAAACCAGATTTGAAGCTTTCTTT.

Written as DNA, the CDR3 is TGTGCCAGCAGTTTATTGGGGGGACAAGTCCCACTTTCACTGTTTTTT. Encoded protein: CASSLLGGQVPLSLFF. This sequence joins TRBV7-9 and TRBJ1-4; the D gene is possibly TRBD1 (6 bases). There are 16 residues in the CDR3. V lost 6 bases and J 13 bases, leaving 27 bases between the germline ends. Germline CDR1 and CDR2: SEHNR and FQNEAQ (reference sequence).

The chain couples TRBV24-1 to TRBJ1-2; 7 positions agree with TRBD1. Germline CDR1 and CDR2: KGHDR and SFDVKD. The CDR3 consists of 13 residues. V shed 8 bases, J shed 6 bases, and the junction held 8 bases outside the gene matches. CDR3 loop: CATKAGQSDGYTF. CDR3 in DNA: TGTGCCACCAAGGCGGGACAGTCGGATGGCTACACCTTC.

The rearrangement joins TRBV24-1 to TRBJ2-3; a weak D match, TRBD1 (5 bases). Germline CDR1 reads KGHDR; CDR2 reads SFDVKD. This CDR3 is built from 15 residues. V was pared by 4 bases and J by 7 bases, with 17 bases between. The CDR3 DNA follows: TGTGCCACCAGTGAAGGAATCTTAAAGGGGAATACGCAGTATTTT. Translation gives CATSEGILKGNTQYF.

The rearrangement links TRBV6-7 to TRBJ2-5; no clear D. TRBV6-7 is recorded as an ORF, its role being uncertain. The CDR3 has 14 amino acids. With 7 bases removed from V and 0 bases from J, the gap between germline ends came to 12 bases. The CDR3 protein is CASKTGPNQETQYF. CDR3 DNA: TGTGCCAGCAAAACGGGTCCGAACCAAGAGACCCAGTACTTC.

The gene calls are TRBV4-1 and TRBJ2-7, with D hard to call. CDR1 is MGHRA and CDR2 is YSYEKL in the germline V gene. The CDR3 is made up of 13 amino acids. Between the trimmed V and J ends, which lost 5 bases and 7 bases, there was a span of 15 bases. CDR3 loop: CASSVFTGWEQYF. CDR3 sequence (DNA): TGCGCCAGCAGCGTCTTTACGGGTTGGGAGCAGTACTTC.

The chain carries TRBV6-5 and TRBJ2-1; unclear D gene. The CDR3 runs to 15 residues. V dropped 3 bases and J dropped 5 bases, with 14 bases sitting between them. Germline CDR1 is MNHEY and CDR2 is SVGAGI. CDR3 loop: CASSYTDLLHNEQFF. The CDR3 DNA is TGTGCCAGCAGTTATACGGACCTCTTACACAATGAGCAGTTCTTC.

This chain uses TRBV6-5 with TRBJ2-2; 8 bases agree with TRBD2. Per germline, CDR1 MNHEY and CDR2 SVGAGI. The trim removed 4 bases at V and 7 bases at J, leaving 8 bases unmatched. CDR3 length: 15 residues. CDR3 sequence reads: CASSLRGGFDGELFF. The CDR3 DNA follows: TGTGCCAGCAGTTTACGGGGGGGGTTTGACGGGGAGCTGTTTTTT.

This clonotype was picked up a small number of times. The chain links TRBV10-3 to TRBJ2-1; 15 bases match TRBD2. CDR1 is ENHRY, CDR2 SYGVKD, per germline. The CDR3 extends over 13 amino acids. The trim removed 10 bases at V and 7 bases at J, leaving 2 bases unmatched. CDR3 coding DNA: TGTGCCAACGGACTAGCGGGAGGGAATGAGCAGTTCTTC. Translating it yields CANGLAGGNEQFF.

The V and J genes are TRBV5-1 and TRBJ2-6, with 10 bases identical to TRBD2. Germline V CDR1 and CDR2: SGHRS, YFSETQ. J lost 0 bases, V lost 2 bases, and 17 bases had no gene match. The CDR3 sequence is 22 residues long. In nucleotides, the CDR3 is TGCGCCAGCAGCTTTAGATCCGGCAGCCCACTAGCGGGATACTCTGGGGCCAACGTCCTGACTTTC. Its protein product is CASSFRSGSPLAGYSGANVLTF.

This clonotype was picked up a small number of times. Here the CDR3 reads CASSFTGLAKNIQYF. For the CDR3, the DNA is TGTGCCAGCAGTTTCACAGGGTTAGCCAAAAACATTCAGTACTTC. V usage is TRBV27 and J usage is TRBJ2-4, with D possibly matching TRBD1 (6 bases). The V end lost 3 bases, the J end lost 0 bases, and 9 bases lay between the germline ends. The germline V gene encodes CDR1 MNHEY and CDR2 SMNVEV (reference sequence). The CDR3 is 15 amino acids.

CDR3 loop: CASSGLGGDTQYF. The CDR3 nucleotides read TGTGCCAGCTCAGGACTAGGAGGAGATACGCAGTATTTT. The rearrangement links TRBV18 to TRBJ2-3; 7 bases are shared with TRBD2. The CDR3 consists of 13 residues. Germline trimming cut 5 bases from V and 5 bases from J; bases unmatched to any gene: 4. Germline CDR1 and CDR2: KGHSH and LQKENI. Full variable domain (outside the CDR3, taken from reference TRBV18 and TRBJ2-3): NAGVMQNPRHLVRRRGQEARLRCSPMKGHSHVYWYRQLPEEGLKFMVYLQKENIIDESGMPKERFSAEFPKEGPSILRIQQVVRGDSAAYFCASSGLGGDTQYFGPGTRLTVL.

In its sample, this clonotype was seen a few times. This sequence joins TRBV7-9 and TRBJ2-2; TRBD2 aligns across 9 bases. Germline-derived CDR1 and CDR2 are SEHNR and FQNEAQ (reference sequence). The V and J ends lost 3 bases and 0 bases, in that order; junction bases with no gene match: 5. The CDR3 runs to 17 residues. In nucleotides, the CDR3 is TGTGCCAGCAGCTTGTTAGCGGGAGTGACGAACACCGGGGAGCTGTTTTTT. Amino acids: CASSLLAGVTNTGELFF.

Only a few counts were recorded for this clonotype. The chain carries TRBV7-8 and TRBJ2-1, with D perhaps matching TRBD2 (6 bases). Trimming removed 4 bases at V and 6 bases at J, with 13 bases between. CDR1 is SGHVS and CDR2 is FQNEAQ in the germline V gene. This CDR3 region has 14 residues. CDR3 residues: CASSSPDGGNEQFF. CDR3 nucleotide sequence: TGTGCCAGCAGCTCCCCGGACGGGGGCAATGAGCAGTTCTTC. The entire variable domain, with the rest obtained from reference TRBV7-8 and TRBJ2-1, is as follows: GAGVSQSPRYKVAKRGQDVALRCDPISGHVSLFWYQQALGQGPEFLTYFQNEAQLDKSGLPSDRFFAERPEGSVSTLKIQRTQQEDSAVYLCASSSPDGGNEQFFGPGTRLTVL.

This clonotype has just a few counts. This chain uses TRBV5-1 with TRBJ2-1; 9 positions match TRBD2. V was clipped by 0 bases and J by 3 bases; unmatched bases: 4. The CDR3 spans 16 residues. Germline values: CDR1 SGHRS, CDR2 YFSETQ. The CDR3 sequence: CASSLEPTSGYNEQFF. The CDR3 DNA sequence: TGCGCCAGCAGCTTGGAGCCGACTAGCGGCTACAATGAGCAGTTCTTC. The variable domain in full, with the rest retrieved from reference TRBV5-1 and TRBJ2-1, is KAGVTQTPRYLIKTRGQQVTLSCSPISGHRSVSWYQQTPGQGLQFLFEYFSETQRNKGNFPGRFSGRQFSNSRSEMNVSTLELGDSALYLCASSLEPTSGYNEQFFGPGTRLTVL.

The V and J genes are TRBV7-6 and TRBJ2-2; maybe TRBD2 (6 bases). Germline CDR1 reads SGHVS; CDR2 reads FNYEAQ. V lost 1 base and J 1 base, leaving 13 bases between the germline ends. The CDR3 contains 17 residues. CDR3 sequence (DNA): TGTGCCAGCAGCTTAGTAATCCGGGAGTGGAACACCGGGGAGCTGTTTTTT. It is translated as CASSLVIREWNTGELFF.

The chain links TRBV9 to TRBJ2-5, with 7 bases that match TRBD1. Germline V gene lookup returns CDR1 SGDLS and CDR2 YYNGEE. V was pared by 7 bases and J by 0 bases, with 6 bases of the junction left unmatched. The length of the CDR3 is 14 residues. The CDR3 region is CASVDREYQETQYF. CDR3 DNA: TGTGCCAGCGTCGACAGGGAGTACCAAGAGACCCAGTACTTC.

The rearrangement links TRBV27 to TRBJ2-7; 9 bases agree with TRBD1. Germline CDR1 is MNHEY and CDR2 is SMNVEV (reference sequence). There are 17 residues in the CDR3. Trimming took 5 bases from V and 0 from J; bases not matched to a gene: 11. The CDR3 spells CASSPQQGALTSYEQYF. The CDR3 nucleotides are TGTGCCAGCAGTCCCCAACAGGGGGCCCTGACCTCCTACGAGCAGTACTTC.

A few counts support this clonotype. This chain uses TRBV7-8 with TRBJ1-4; possibly TRBD1 for D (5 bases). The germline V gene encodes CDR1 SGHVS and CDR2 FQNEAQ. Trimming cost V 3 bases and J 0 bases, with 14 bases left between them. This CDR3 is 17 amino acids long. CDR3 in DNA: TGTGCCAGCAGCTTCAACAGGAACTCTGCAACTAATGAAAAACTGTTTTTT. Translating gives CASSFNRNSATNEKLFF.

This chain links TRBV20-1 with TRBJ1-5; D not resolved. In germline, CDR1 is DFQATT, CDR2 SNEGSKA (reference sequence). Trimming stripped 1 base from V and 3 bases from J, with 10 bases between. CDR3 length: 14 amino acids. The CDR3 DNA sequence: TGCAGTGCTAGAGGGGCAGTGTCCAATCAGCCCCAGCATTTT. Amino acids: CSARGAVSNQPQHF.